A single sample gave rise to the 10 T cell receptor beta chains below, sequenced in a study of shared clonotypes between healthy human individuals. CD45RO-negative, CCR7-positively selected cells formed the naive CD8 fraction, excluding terminally differentiated effector memory CD45RA+ cells. The repertoire was sequenced with immunoSEQ multiplex PCR; TCRdb's copy has only in-frame clones and lacks some. The sample lists some 580,000 clones, 98% occurring once. Sequenced sample: naive CD8+ T cells sorted from blood. The receptors come from a man aged 30-40 years in good health.

The chain employs TRBV27 and TRBJ1-2; D is possibly TRBD1 (6 bases). This CDR3 has 12 amino acids. Trimming left V 4 bases short and J 9 bases short, with 12 bases between. CDR1 and CDR2 from the germline V gene are MNHEY and SMNVEV (reference sequence). CDR3 sequence reads: CASSSQGLRYTF. CDR3 DNA: TGTGCCAGCAGTTCACAGGGTCTGCGCTACACCTTC.

V usage is TRBV27 and J usage is TRBJ1-2, with a possible D match to TRBD1 (6 bases). Germline assignment: CDR1 MNHEY and CDR2 SMNVEV (reference sequence). The CDR3 spans 12 residues. Trimming took off 6 bases at V and 8 bases at J, with 13 bases between the two ends. As DNA, the CDR3 is TGTGCCAGCAGGCGGGACATTGGGGGCTACACCTTC. It yields the protein CASRRDIGGYTF.

The rearrangement links TRBV18 to TRBJ2-7; 9 nucleotides line up with TRBD1. Germline trimming cut 4 bases from V and 2 bases from J; bases unmatched to any gene: 9. The CDR3 covers 16 residues. Germline V CDR1 and CDR2: KGHSH, LQKENI. CDR3 DNA sequence: TGTGCCAGCTCACTCACTCCGGGACAGGGCCCCTACGAGCAGTACTTC. It codes for CASSLTPGQGPYEQYF.

The chain is built from TRBV4-1 and TRBJ1-5; TRBD1 might be the D (6 bases). Per germline, CDR1 MGHRA and CDR2 YSYEKL. The CDR3 loop spans 15 amino acids. Deletions cut 0 bases from V and 5 bases from J, with 11 bases between. Here the CDR3 reads CASSQEGRGYQPQHF. Here the CDR3 DNA reads TGCGCCAGCAGCCAAGAGGGCAGGGGATATCAGCCCCAGCATTTT.

The chain's CDR3 is CASSLLSGDTQYF. The CDR3 nucleotides are TGCGCCAGCAGCTTGCTCAGTGGAGATACGCAGTATTTT. This chain joins TRBV5-1 and TRBJ2-3, with no clear D. There are 13 residues in the CDR3. V was clipped by 1 base and J by 5 bases, with 8 bases between them. In germline, CDR1 is SGHRS, CDR2 YFSETQ.

This sequence joins TRBV19 and TRBJ2-7, with TRBD1 matching 8 bases. V lost 3 bases and J lost 0; bases outside the gene matches: 7. Per the germline V gene, CDR1 is LNHDA and CDR2 is SQIVND (reference sequence). This CDR3 contains 16 residues. The CDR3 here is CASSIGQGESSYEQYF. In DNA, the CDR3 is TGTGCCAGTAGTATTGGACAGGGCGAGAGCTCCTACGAGCAGTACTTC.

The rearrangement uses TRBV28 and TRBJ2-7; D gene uncertain. From germline, CDR1 is MDHEN and CDR2 SYDVKM. The V end was cut by 7 bases, the J end by 1 base, with 14 bases between. CDR3 length: 14 amino acids. The CDR3 here is CASTNSASSYEQYF. DNA for the CDR3: TGTGCCAGCACCAACTCCGCTTCTTCCTACGAGCAGTACTTC.

The chain links TRBV29-1 to TRBJ1-2; maybe TRBD1 (6 bases). Trimming took 7 bases from V and 5 from J, leaving 17 bases between them. CDR1 is SQVTM, CDR2 ANQGSEA, per germline. The CDR3 has 13 amino acids. The CDR3 sequence: CSARPTGTYGYTF. Here the CDR3 DNA reads TGCAGCGCCCGTCCGACAGGCACTTATGGCTACACCTTC.

This chain links TRBV9 with TRBJ2-5; the D gene could be TRBD1 or TRBD2 (6 bases each). The germline V gene encodes CDR1 SGDLS and CDR2 YYNGEE. The CDR3 spans 15 residues. V gave up 1 base and J gave up 5 bases, with 15 bases separating them. The CDR3 DNA is TGTGCCAGCAGCGTAAGGAGGGGGAGTTTCGAGACCCAGTACTTC. This translates into CASSVRRGSFETQYF.

The rearrangement joins TRBV4-1 to TRBJ1-1; weak D call: TRBD1 (6 bases). The V end was cut by 4 bases, the J end by 2 bases, with 14 bases between. Per the germline V gene, CDR1 is MGHRA and CDR2 is YSYEKL. The CDR3 consists of 15 residues. The CDR3 loop reads CASSRGQSLNTEAFF. The CDR3 DNA reads TGCGCCAGCAGCCGAGGACAGTCACTAAACACTGAAGCTTTCTTT.